These 2 T cell receptor beta chains came from one sample sequenced in a study of CD8 T cells in ankylosing spondylitis. TCRdb reprocessed the 5' RACE reads with MiXCR, giving one entry per CDR3 protein. Seen here are 220,000 or so distinct CDR3 sequences, roughly a tenth observed once, and the top ten hold roughly a fifth. Sequenced: blood, either unsorted or a sorted T cell fraction (not recorded which). Every receptor here comes from a male donor with ankylosing spondylitis or in good health (not recorded which).

The table lists this clonotype with many counts. The rearrangement joins TRBV5-1 to TRBJ2-2, with D possibly TRBD1 on 6 matching bases. Germline-derived CDR1 and CDR2 are SGHRS and YFSETQ. The CDR3 totals 14 residues. V lost 7 bases and J lost 4, with 14 bases in between. The CDR3 spells CASLPGQITGELFF. Here the CDR3 DNA reads TGCGCCAGCCTTCCGGGACAAATCACCGGGGAGCTGTTTTTT.

This clonotype has ten or more counts. This chain joins TRBV24-1 and TRBJ2-1; a weak D match, TRBD2 (7 bases). V shed 7 bases and J shed 0 bases, with 12 bases lying between them. The germline CDR1 and CDR2 sequences are KGHDR and SFDVKD. CDR3 size: 15 residues. The CDR3 DNA follows: TGTGCCACCAGCGGGGGGCCGGCCTCCTACAATGAGCAGTTCTTC. This gives the protein CATSGGPASYNEQFF.